These T cell receptor beta chains were read from a single sample in a study of blood T cell repertoires in COVID-19. The table came from immunoSEQ multiplex PCR; TCRdb's copy has only in-frame clones and leaves some out. This table has about 250,000 clones, about 80% appearing once. Sequenced material: PBMCs or T cells enriched from blood (not recorded which). Every receptor here comes from a man between 50 and 59 years old who had recovered from COVID-19. CDR3s include the opening cysteine and the closing phenylalanine or tryptophan. D genes are given only for firm matches. Clone sizes are given selectively: once, few, many, or a class where the clone is expanded.

V gene,clone size,D gene,J gene,CDR3 protein,CDR3 DNA
TRBV7-2,-,-,TRBJ1-5,CASSLVGRDNQPQHF,TGTGCCAGCAGCTTAGTCGGCAGGGACAATCAGCCCCAGCATTTT
TRBV5-1,-,-,TRBJ2-3,CASSLSSGGSFSTDTQYF,TGCGCCAGCAGCTTGTCCTCTGGTGGGAGTTTTAGCACAGATACGCAGTATTTT
TRBV4-1,-,-,TRBJ1-2,CASSQDGGLANYGYTF,TGCGCCAGCAGCCAAGATGGAGGGCTGGCTAACTATGGCTACACCTTC
TRBV12-3/TRBV12-4,-,TRBD1,TRBJ1-2,CASSGGQVLGYTF,TGTGCCAGCAGTGGGGGACAGGTACTTGGCTACACCTTC
TRBV14,-,-,TRBJ1-2,CASSQELAGFGYTF,TGTGCCAGCAGCCAAGAATTGGCAGGGTTTGGCTACACCTTC
TRBV2,-,TRBD2,TRBJ2-7,CASSDLLADYEQYF,TGTGCCAGCAGTGATTTACTAGCGGACTACGAGCAGTACTTC
TRBV27,few,-,TRBJ1-4,CASSSRFTPLNEKLFF,TGTGCCAGCAGTTCTCGTTTTACACCATTGAATGAAAAACTGTTTTTT
TRBV5-1,-,TRBD2,TRBJ2-1,CASSGRLAGYNEQFF,TGCGCCAGCAGCGGGAGACTAGCTGGCTACAATGAGCAGTTCTTC
TRBV29-1,once,-,TRBJ1-1,CSVDPGVVNTEAFF,TGCAGCGTAGATCCGGGGGTCGTGAACACTGAAGCTTTCTTT
TRBV20-1,-,TRBD2,TRBJ2-7,CSALLALEQYF,TGCAGTGCTTTACTAGCGCTCGAGCAGTACTTC
TRBV9,-,-,TRBJ1-2,CASSGRTAPGYGYTF,TGTGCCAGCAGCGGAAGGACAGCACCAGGCTATGGCTACACCTTC
TRBV3-1/TRBV3-2,-,TRBD1,TRBJ1-5,CASSQEGTGDQPQHF,TGTGCCAGCAGCCAAGAGGGGACAGGGGATCAGCCCCAGCATTTT
TRBV6-1,-,TRBD1,TRBJ2-5,CASSEGTASGTQYF,TGTGCCAGCAGTGAGGGGACAGCGAGTGGGACCCAGTACTTC
TRBV28,-,TRBD1,TRBJ1-2,CASSGGQGSNYGYTF,TGTGCCAGCAGTGGGGGACAGGGTAGTAACTATGGCTACACCTTC
TRBV7-3,-,TRBD1,TRBJ1-2,CASSLNPTGGADGYTF,TGTGCCAGCAGCTTAAATCCGACAGGGGGCGCGGATGGCTACACCTTC
TRBV29-1,-,-,TRBJ2-7,CSVAGAGEQYF,TGCAGCGTTGCAGGGGCGGGCGAGCAGTACTTC
TRBV6-2/TRBV6-3,-,-,TRBJ2-7,CASSPWASEQYF,TGTGCCAGCAGTCCCTGGGCCTCCGAGCAGTACTTC
TRBV5-1,-,-,TRBJ2-7,CASSLGRLYEQYF,TGCGCCAGCAGCTTGGGCAGACTTTACGAGCAGTACTTC
TRBV6-6,once,TRBD1,TRBJ1-1,CASSLSGQGASYTEAFF,TGTGCCAGCAGTCTCTCGGGACAGGGGGCTTCTTACACTGAAGCTTTCTTT
TRBV30,few,-,TRBJ1-6,CAWTQGNSPLHF,TGTGCCTGGACACAGGGAAATTCACCCCTCCACTTT
TRBV24-1,-,-,TRBJ2-3,CATSDSTTRPMDTQYF,TGTGCCACCAGTGACTCAACCACTAGACCTATGGATACGCAGTATTTT
TRBV7-2,-,-,TRBJ2-7,CASSLGSGIGEQYF,TGTGCCAGCAGCTTAGGATCCGGGATTGGTGAGCAGTACTTC
TRBV19,-,-,TRBJ1-2,CASSPRRQRLNYGYTF,TGTGCCAGTAGTCCCCGCCGACAGCGTCTTAACTATGGCTACACCTTC
TRBV18,-,TRBD1,TRBJ2-7,CASSAGTAAYEQYF,TGTGCCAGCTCAGCCGGGACAGCCGCGTACGAGCAGTACTTC
TRBV7-9,-,TRBD1,TRBJ2-7,CASSLAVGQGYEQYF,TGTGCCAGCAGCTTAGCCGTGGGACAGGGCTACGAGCAGTACTTC
TRBV7-6,few,-,TRBJ2-7,CASSLVAGTASYEQYF,TGTGCCAGCAGCTTAGTAGCTGGCACGGCCTCCTACGAGCAGTACTTC
TRBV5-8,-,-,TRBJ1-2,CASSWAGTVYYGYTF,TGTGCCAGCAGCTGGGCGGGGACGGTCTACTATGGCTACACCTTC
TRBV5-1,-,-,TRBJ1-1,CASSSARGTNTEAFF,TGCGCCAGCAGCTCGGCTCGGGGTACGAACACTGAAGCTTTCTTT
TRBV18,-,-,TRBJ2-1,CASSDLVGYNEQFF,TGTGCCAGCTCAGATCTAGTGGGCTACAATGAGCAGTTCTTC
TRBV12-5,-,TRBD2,TRBJ2-5,CASGLSLAGEEETQYF,TGTGCTAGTGGTTTGTCACTAGCGGGAGAGGAAGAGACCCAGTACTTC
TRBV6-2/TRBV6-3,-,TRBD2,TRBJ2-3,CASSFSGGPISTDTQYF,TGTGCCAGCAGTTTTAGCGGGGGGCCGATTTCCACAGATACGCAGTATTTT
TRBV5-1,few,TRBD2,TRBJ2-2,CASAGTSGPGELFF,TGCGCCAGCGCCGGGACTAGTGGTCCCGGGGAGCTGTTTTTT
TRBV6-2/TRBV6-3,few,-,TRBJ2-7,CASSYMGDEQYF,TGTGCCAGCAGTTACATGGGCGACGAGCAGTACTTC
TRBV7-2,-,-,TRBJ2-3,CASSLIRGGRADTQYF,TGTGCCAGCAGCTTAATTCGGGGAGGTCGGGCAGATACGCAGTATTTT
TRBV7-3,-,TRBD2,TRBJ2-5,CASSWMGGQETQYF,TGTGCCAGCAGCTGGATGGGAGGGCAAGAGACCCAGTACTTC
TRBV7-2,-,TRBD1,TRBJ2-7,CASSLDRGEYYEQYF,TGTGCCAGCAGCCTAGACAGGGGGGAATACTACGAGCAGTACTTC
TRBV6-2/TRBV6-3,-,-,TRBJ1-2,CASSSTVKLGGYTF,TGTGCCAGCAGTTCTACAGTGAAACTAGGAGGCTACACCTTC
TRBV6-2/TRBV6-3,-,-,TRBJ2-5,CASSPQVGGAETQYF,TGTGCCAGCAGCCCCCAGGTGGGGGGGGCGGAGACCCAGTACTTC
TRBV9,-,TRBD1,TRBJ1-5,CASSVGAGGKEPQHF,TGTGCCAGCAGCGTAGGGGCAGGGGGCAAGGAGCCCCAGCATTTT
TRBV5-1,-,-,TRBJ1-5,CASSLEPGPDQPQHF,TGCGCCAGCAGCTTGGAGCCAGGCCCCGATCAGCCCCAGCATTTT
TRBV19,-,TRBD2,TRBJ2-3,CASTLAGVADTQYF,TGTGCCAGTACCTTAGCGGGAGTGGCAGATACGCAGTATTTT
TRBV30,-,TRBD1,TRBJ1-2,CAWSEGRGGYTF,TGTGCCTGGAGTGAAGGCAGGGGGGGCTACACCTTC
TRBV7-2,-,TRBD2,TRBJ2-7,CASSLSSGIYEQYF,TGTGCCAGCAGCTTGTCTAGCGGGATCTACGAGCAGTACTTC
TRBV7-3,-,-,TRBJ2-5,CASSLGPGIGEETQYF,TGTGCCAGCAGCTTGGGTCCAGGGATTGGCGAAGAGACCCAGTACTTC
TRBV24-1,-,-,TRBJ1-3,CATKTPISGNTIYF,TGTGCCACCAAAACGCCTATTTCTGGAAACACCATATATTTT
TRBV2,-,TRBD1,TRBJ1-1,CASSETGGDTEAFF,TGTGCCAGCAGTGAGACAGGGGGGGACACTGAAGCTTTCTTT
TRBV18,-,-,TRBJ2-7,CASSSRVGRDYEQYF,TGTGCCAGCTCCTCCAGGGTAGGCAGAGACTACGAGCAGTACTTC
TRBV2,-,-,TRBJ1-5,CASNTGDQPQHF,TGTGCCAGCAATACGGGAGATCAGCCCCAGCATTTT
TRBV6-2/TRBV6-3,-,TRBD1,TRBJ1-4,CASSSFGTGVEKLFF,TGTGCCAGCAGTTCCTTCGGGACAGGGGTCGAAAAACTGTTTTTT
TRBV11-2,-,-,TRBJ1-3,CASSPQNGNTIYF,TGTGCCAGCAGCCCCCAGAACGGAAACACCATATATTTT
TRBV5-5,-,-,TRBJ2-7,CASSQTTVQGHYEQYF,TGTGCCAGCAGTCAGACGACAGTCCAAGGGCATTACGAGCAGTACTTC
TRBV9,-,TRBD1,TRBJ1-3,CASSGGQGGNTIYF,TGTGCCAGCAGCGGGGGACAGGGTGGAAACACCATATATTTT
TRBV19,-,-,TRBJ1-5,CASSAPGHSNQPQHF,TGTGCCAGTAGTGCTCCGGGACATAGCAATCAGCCCCAGCATTTT
TRBV10-2,-,TRBD1,TRBJ2-7,CASIGTDSSYEQYF,TGCGCCAGCATTGGGACAGATAGCTCCTACGAGCAGTACTTC
TRBV24-1,-,TRBD1,TRBJ2-7,CATSRGLRTGNDEQYF,TGTGCCACCAGTCGGGGCCTTAGGACAGGAAATGACGAGCAGTACTTC